This TCR beta chain was recovered during a study of cytomegalovirus exposure and HLA in healthy donors. Germline CDR1 reads SGHNT; CDR2 reads YYREEE (reference sequence). V lost 0 bases, J lost 6 bases, and 8 bases stayed unmatched. CDR3 length: 15 residues. This clone occurred once. Researchers ran the PCR with 60 Vbeta and 13 Jbeta primers. Using immunoSEQ multiplex PCR, the repertoire was profiled, and TCRdb retains in-frame clones only, with some absent. The profile shows roughly 160,000 clones, about 72% of them singletons. Input material: PBMCs. The sequence was collected from a girl between 10 and 17 years old in good health and CMV-seronegative. The chain recombines TRBV5-4 with TRBJ1-2, with 7 bases fitting TRBD1. The CDR3: CASSLEPGQQDGYTF. CDR3 DNA sequence: TGTGCCAGCAGCTTGGAACCGGGACAGCAAGATGGCTACACCTTC.